Each of the 21 T cell receptor beta chains below was sequenced from the same sample in a study of cytotoxic CD8 clonotypes in ibrutinib-treated CLL. The protocol was immunoSEQ multiplex PCR, while the TCRdb copy is restricted to in-frame clones and leaves out a portion. This sample has nearly 300,000 clones, with 65% to 85% found just once. Here the sequenced sample was PBMCs, taken at disease progression, from a patient treated with ibrutinib. The receptors here all came from a human donor with chronic lymphocytic leukemia.

J is TRBJ1-2 and V is TRBV5-4; D gene uncertain. V was cut by 5 bases and J by 4 bases, with 18 bases left in between. There are 15 residues in the CDR3. Looked up from germline, CDR1 is SGHNT and CDR2 is YYREEE (reference sequence). The chain's CDR3 is CASSPFEGSVYGYTF. CDR3 nucleotides: TGTGCCAGCAGTCCGTTCGAGGGATCTGTCTATGGCTACACCTTC.

V gene TRBV27 combines with J gene TRBJ2-5; D uncertain. Germline CDR1 is MNHEY and CDR2 is SMNVEV (reference sequence). Trimming took off 2 bases at V and 1 base at J, with 11 bases between the two ends. This CDR3 has 15 residues. This CDR3 reads CASSLNQNTQETQYF. The CDR3 DNA is TGTGCCAGCAGTTTAAATCAGAATACCCAAGAGACCCAGTACTTC.

This clone was detected once. The chain joins TRBV5-6 to TRBJ2-3; perhaps TRBD1 as D (6 bases). Germline values: CDR1 SGHDT, CDR2 YYEEEE. The V gene lost 4 bases and the J gene lost 2 bases, with 17 bases spanning the gap. This CDR3 region has 16 residues. The CDR3 reads CASSPLTQGNTDTQYF. For the CDR3, the DNA is TGTGCCAGCAGCCCACTCACACAGGGCAACACAGATACGCAGTATTTT.

This chain links TRBV15 with TRBJ2-1; maybe TRBD2 (7 bases). Germline V gene data show CDR1 as LNHNV and CDR2 as YYDKDF (reference sequence). There are 15 residues in the CDR3. Trimming shortened V by 5 bases and J by 4 bases, and 15 bases separated the two germline ends. CDR3 residues: CATSSAGAGYNEQFF. The CDR3 nucleotides read TGTGCCACCAGCTCTGCGGGGGCAGGTTACAATGAGCAGTTCTTC.

The chain links TRBV6-1 to TRBJ2-3; D ambiguous. There are 11 residues in the CDR3. Germline-derived CDR1 and CDR2 are MNHNS and SASEGT. V was pared by 3 bases and J by 5 bases, with 3 bases between. CDR3 in amino acids: CASSERDTQYF. CDR3 DNA: TGTGCCAGCAGTGAGAGAGATACGCAGTATTTT.

Only one count was recorded for this clone. The J gene is TRBJ1-2, the V gene TRBV7-8; 8 bases are a match to TRBD1. In germline, CDR1 is SGHVS, CDR2 FQNEAQ. Trimming cost V 5 bases and J 6 bases; bases outside gene matches: 5. The CDR3 is made up of 13 amino acids. CDR3 loop: CASSHRTGHGYTF. CDR3 sequence (DNA): TGTGCCAGCAGCCACCGGACAGGGCATGGCTACACCTTC.

There are a few counts of this clone. The chain recombines TRBV10-3 with TRBJ1-1; perhaps TRBD1 as D (6 bases). The CDR3 totals 16 residues. V was clipped by 10 bases and J by 5 bases, with 26 bases between them. Germline CDR1 and CDR2: ENHRY and SYGVKD. The CDR3 region has the DNA TGTGCCACCAACGCGGGGGGCCCCAGAATGGGAACTGAAGCTTTCTTT. The encoded protein is CATNAGGPRMGTEAFF.

This clone was picked up one time. The genes are TRBV20-1 and TRBJ1-3; the D is unclear. The CDR3 loop spans 11 amino acids. CDR1 is DFQATT and CDR2 is SNEGSKA in the germline V gene (reference sequence). Trimming pared 5 bases from V and 6 bases from J, leaving 8 bases between. As DNA, the CDR3 is TGCAGTGCTGGGTGGACAAACACCATATATTTT. This translates into CSAGWTNTIYF.

The rearrangement joins TRBV10-3 to TRBJ2-3; D remains unclear. Trimming removed 6 bases at V and 0 bases at J, with 10 bases between. The CDR3 is 14 residues long. The germline CDR1 and CDR2 sequences are ENHRY and SYGVKD. CDR3 sequence (DNA): TGTGCCATCAGGAGACCCGGTAGCACAGATACGCAGTATTTT. This codes for CAIRRPGSTDTQYF.

This rearrangement joins TRBV29-1 to TRBJ1-3, with D perhaps matching TRBD1 (5 bases). Looked up from germline, CDR1 is SQVTM and CDR2 is ANQGSEA. This CDR3 contains 12 residues. With 4 bases removed from V and 2 bases from J, the gap between germline ends came to 6 bases. The CDR3 sequence is CSVGGAGNTIYF. The DNA of the CDR3 is TGCAGCGTTGGAGGGGCTGGAAACACCATATATTTT.

The chain links TRBV6-5 to TRBJ2-1; tentative D call: TRBD2 (7 bases). The germline gives CDR1 MNHEY, CDR2 SVGAGI. The CDR3 runs to 14 residues. V was shortened by 5 bases and J by 2 bases, with 10 bases between the two germline ends. CDR3 DNA sequence: TGTGCCAGCAGTCGGGGGGCCCCCTACAATGAGCAGTTCTTC. It yields the protein CASSRGAPYNEQFF.

The rearrangement links TRBV7-2 to TRBJ2-3, with a possible D match to TRBD2 (6 bases). V gave up 1 base and J gave up 1 base, with 9 bases separating them. CDR1 and CDR2 from the germline V gene are SGHTA and FQGNSA. This CDR3 spans 15 amino acids. Here the CDR3 DNA reads TGTGCCAGCAGCTTAGAGGCTAGCGGCACAGATACGCAGTATTTT. Its translation is CASSLEASGTDTQYF.

The genes are TRBV6-6 and TRBJ2-7; D unresolved. CDR1 is MNHNY, CDR2 SVGAGI, per germline (reference sequence). CDR3 length equals 13 residues. Trimming stripped 6 bases from V and 4 bases from J, with 13 bases between. The CDR3 spells CASSATGGYEQYF. As DNA, the CDR3 is TGTGCCAGCAGCGCCACGGGTGGATACGAGCAGTACTTC.

The genes are TRBV11-2 and TRBJ1-2, with TRBD1 as a possible D gene (5 bases). The CDR3 sequence is 16 residues long. Germline CDR1 is SGHAT and CDR2 is FQNNGV. V was clipped by 6 bases and J by 4 bases, with 21 bases between them. CDR3 sequence: CASRIRAGATLYGYTF. CDR3 sequence (DNA): TGTGCCAGCAGGATCAGGGCGGGCGCAACCCTCTATGGCTACACCTTC.

The V gene is TRBV5-1, the J gene TRBJ2-2; TRBD1 or TRBD2 may be the D gene (5 bases each). The germline gives CDR1 SGHRS, CDR2 YFSETQ. Trimming shortened V by 0 bases and J by 5 bases, and 14 bases separated the two germline ends. This CDR3 region has 16 residues. In DNA form, the CDR3 reads TGCGCCAGCAGCTTGGTGAGGGGAATGGGGACCGGGGAGCTGTTTTTT. Protein product: CASSLVRGMGTGELFF.

This clone was recorded only once. The CDR3 sequence: CASSVRQGGETQYF. CDR3 nucleotide sequence: TGTGCCAGCAGCGTTCGACAGGGGGGAGAGACCCAGTACTTC. The chain is built from TRBV9 and TRBJ2-5; 9 nucleotides agree with TRBD1. V was pared by 2 bases and J by 4 bases, with 3 bases of the junction left unmatched. The CDR3 sequence is 14 residues long. Germline CDR1 is SGDLS and CDR2 is YYNGEE. Complete variable domain (other parts from reference TRBV9 and TRBJ2-5): DSGVTQTPKHLITATGQRVTLRCSPRSGDLSVYWYQQSLDQGLQFLIQYYNGEERAKGNILERFSAQQFPDLHSELNLSSLELGDSALYFCASSVRQGGETQYFGPGTRLLVL.

Here the CDR3 reads CATSRVRQGADTQYF. CDR3 coding DNA: TGTGCCACCAGCAGAGTACGGCAGGGAGCAGATACGCAGTATTTT. The chain uses TRBV15 and TRBJ2-3; either TRBD1 or TRBD2 may fit D (5 bases each). The length of the CDR3 is 15 residues. The V end lost 1 base, the J end lost 4 bases, and 12 bases lay between the germline ends. Looked up from germline, CDR1 is LNHNV and CDR2 is YYDKDF (reference sequence). Based on the CDR3 plus reference TRBV15 and TRBJ2-3, the full variable domain is DAMVIQNPRYQVTQFGKPVTLSCSQTLNHNVMYWYQQKSSQAPKLLFHYYDKDFNNEADTPDNFQSRRPNTSFCFLDIRSPGLGDTAMYLCATSRVRQGADTQYFGPGTRLTVL.

The chain is built from TRBV5-6 and TRBJ1-2, with no clear D. CDR1 SGHDT and CDR2 YYEEEE come from the germline V gene. Trimming removed 2 bases from V and 5 bases from J, with 7 bases in between. The CDR3 has 12 residues. In DNA, the CDR3 is TGTGCCAGCAGCTTAAGGAAGTATGGCTACACCTTC. This codes for CASSLRKYGYTF.

In this sample, this clone turned up a few times. This chain uses TRBV29-1 with TRBJ2-5, with a tentative D call TRBD2 (5 bases). The CDR3 covers 12 residues. Trimming removed 6 bases at V and 5 bases at J, with 13 bases between. Germline CDR1 SQVTM, CDR2 ANQGSEA. The CDR3 protein is CSVTSSGETQYF. As DNA, the CDR3 is TGCAGCGTAACTAGTAGTGGGGAGACCCAGTACTTC.

This clone was detected only a few times. V is TRBV7-9 and J is TRBJ2-7; D might be TRBD1 or TRBD2, each matching 5 bases. Trimming took off 4 bases at V and 5 bases at J, with 15 bases between the two ends. The CDR3 has 14 residues. Germline assignment: CDR1 SEHNR and CDR2 FQNEAQ (reference sequence). The CDR3 is CASSYLGASHEQYF. Here the CDR3 DNA reads TGTGCCAGCAGCTACCTCGGGGCCTCTCACGAGCAGTACTTC.

On this clone itself: In the same sample, other DNA sequences code for this CDR3. This chain connects TRBV5-1 to TRBJ2-2, with 10 bases matching TRBD1. Losses at the gene ends were 10 bases for V and 0 bases for J; bases not matched to a gene: 3. This CDR3 has 14 residues. CDR1 is SGHRS and CDR2 is YFSETQ in the germline V gene. The CDR3 here is CASGTGANTGELFF. As DNA, the CDR3 is TGCGCCTCAGGGACAGGGGCGAACACCGGGGAGCTGTTTTTT.